Presented here are 28 T cell receptor beta chains from one specimen sequenced in a study of cytomegalovirus exposure and HLA in healthy donors. Clones were read by immunoSEQ multiplex PCR, and TCRdb kept only the in-frame ones, dropping some. This sample yields hundreds of thousands of clones, of which 87% are seen a single time; roughly 2% belongs to the top ten. The sequenced sample was PBMCs. Receptors were obtained from a woman aged 18 to 35 in good health and CMV-seropositive.

The J gene is TRBJ2-7, the V gene TRBV5-1; D gene uncertain. Germline V gene data show CDR1 as SGHRS and CDR2 as YFSETQ. The length of the CDR3 is 15 residues. Trimming removed 6 bases from V and 3 bases from J, with 19 bases in between. The CDR3 here is CASNSFGSAIYEQYF. CDR3 DNA sequence: TGCGCCAGCAATTCGTTCGGGTCAGCCATCTACGAGCAGTACTTC. Full variable domain (outside the CDR3, taken from reference TRBV5-1 and TRBJ2-7): KAGVTQTPRYLIKTRGQQVTLSCSPISGHRSVSWYQQTPGQGLQFLFEYFSETQRNKGNFPGRFSGRQFSNSRSEMNVSTLELGDSALYLCASNSFGSAIYEQYFGPGTRLTVT.

The CDR3 region is CASSQVGGGETQYF. CDR3 nucleotide sequence: TGTGCCAGCAGCCAAGTGGGGGGGGGAGAGACCCAGTACTTC. This rearrangement joins TRBV4-2 to TRBJ2-5; 7 positions match TRBD2. Germline CDR1 and CDR2: LGHNA and YNFKEQ. The CDR3 has 14 residues. With 1 base clipped from V and 4 bases from J, the junction kept 3 bases outside the gene matches.

The chain joins TRBV5-1 to TRBJ2-2; 8 bases match TRBD2. Germline V gene sequence: CDR1 SGHRS, CDR2 YFSETQ. Trimming cost V 4 bases and J 5 bases; bases outside gene matches: 7. The CDR3 consists of 15 residues. The CDR3 region has the DNA TGCGCCAGCAGCCGTGGACTAGCTTTAACCGGGGAGCTGTTTTTT. As protein: CASSRGLALTGELFF.

J is TRBJ2-1 and V is TRBV28, with a possible D match to TRBD2 (7 bases). The V gene's germline CDR1 is MDHEN and CDR2 SYDVKM. The length of the CDR3 is 15 residues. The V gene lost 8 bases and the J gene lost 7 bases, with 21 bases spanning the gap. In DNA form, the CDR3 reads TGTGCCAGCGACATGGGGGGGGCCGGGGGAAATGAGCAGTTCTTC. Translated: CASDMGGAGGNEQFF.

The rearrangement uses TRBV7-9 and TRBJ1-2, with D perhaps TRBD1 (5 bases). V shed 5 bases and J shed 7 bases, with 23 bases lying between them. The CDR3 runs to 16 residues. The germline V gene has CDR1 SEHNR and CDR2 FQNEAQ (reference sequence). The CDR3 region is CASSPTTGEPIGGYTF. CDR3 DNA: TGTGCCAGCAGCCCAACCACGGGGGAGCCCATCGGTGGCTACACCTTC.

The chain is built from TRBV19 and TRBJ2-2; D gene ambiguous. Germline V gives CDR1 LNHDA, CDR2 SQIVND (reference sequence). The V gene lost 11 bases and the J gene lost 5 bases, with 15 bases spanning the gap. This CDR3 spans 13 amino acids. Written as DNA, the CDR3 is TGTGCCGCCAGTATAGGGCAAACCGGGGAGCTGTTTTTT. It specifies CAASIGQTGELFF.

The V gene is TRBV19, the J gene TRBJ2-7, with TRBD1 matching 7 bases. CDR1 is LNHDA, CDR2 SQIVND, per germline (reference sequence). The CDR3 has 15 amino acids. Unmatched junction bases numbered 9, after V lost 3 bases and J lost 4 bases. The CDR3 is CASSIVQGPAYEQYF. The CDR3 nucleotides are TGTGCCAGTAGTATCGTACAGGGGCCAGCGTACGAGCAGTACTTC.

This chain links TRBV25-1 with TRBJ1-2, with a possible D match to TRBD1 (5 bases). Trimming left V 2 bases short and J 4 bases short, with 11 bases between. CDR3 length: 14 amino acids. Germline V gene sequence: CDR1 MGHDK, CDR2 SYGVNS. The CDR3 sequence: CASSEQGIAYGYTF. The CDR3 nucleotides are TGTGCCAGCAGTGAACAGGGAATTGCCTATGGCTACACCTTC.

The chain recombines TRBV9 with TRBJ1-1; D gene unclear. Trimming shortened V by 0 bases and J by 4 bases, and 7 bases separated the two germline ends. Looked up from germline, CDR1 is SGDLS and CDR2 is YYNGEE. The CDR3 is 13 amino acids. The CDR3 region is CASSVAGSTEAFF. The CDR3 region has the DNA TGTGCCAGCAGCGTAGCGGGGAGCACTGAAGCTTTCTTT.

The CDR3 sequence: CASGSPTGIVNQPQHF. In nucleotides, the CDR3 is TGTGCCAGCGGATCCCCGACAGGGATCGTCAATCAGCCCCAGCATTTT. The V gene is TRBV27, the J gene TRBJ1-5; 7 bases align to TRBD1. J gave up 3 bases and V 8 bases, and 13 bases lay outside the gene matches. Germline V gene lookup returns CDR1 MNHEY and CDR2 SMNVEV (reference sequence). The CDR3 is made up of 16 amino acids.

This clone was seen at least ten times. The V gene is TRBV30, the J gene TRBJ2-2; D is unresolved. Trimming shortened V by 0 bases and J by 6 bases, and 17 bases separated the two germline ends. The CDR3 loop spans 16 amino acids. Germline V gives CDR1 GTSNPN, CDR2 SVGIG (reference sequence). The CDR3 loop is CAWSVLLPREAGELFF. CDR3 DNA sequence: TGTGCCTGGAGTGTACTCTTGCCGAGAGAGGCCGGGGAGCTGTTTTTT.

This chain uses TRBV10-2 with TRBJ2-2, with D possibly being TRBD1 (5 bases). V gave up 9 bases and J gave up 4 bases, with 9 bases separating them. In germline, CDR1 is WSHSY, CDR2 SAAADI. The CDR3 is 12 amino acids. The DNA of the CDR3 is TGCGCCAGTACCAGGGTCACCGGGGAGCTGTTTTTT. Translation: CASTRVTGELFF.

J is TRBJ1-2 and V is TRBV27; D is possibly TRBD1 (5 bases). The length of the CDR3 is 13 residues. Per the germline V gene, CDR1 is MNHEY and CDR2 is SMNVEV (reference sequence). Trimming took 3 bases from V and 6 from J, leaving 11 bases between them. CDR3 protein: CASSFNQGDGYTF. The DNA for the CDR3 is TGTGCCAGCAGTTTTAACCAGGGTGATGGCTACACCTTC.

This chain links TRBV27 with TRBJ2-7, with D unresolved. Looked up from germline, CDR1 is MNHEY and CDR2 is SMNVEV (reference sequence). The CDR3 sequence is 15 residues long. V dropped 4 bases and J dropped 3 bases, with 16 bases sitting between them. The chain's CDR3 is CASSSLTNSRYEQYF. The CDR3, as DNA: TGTGCCAGCAGTTCTTTGACAAATAGTCGCTACGAGCAGTACTTC.

The chain links TRBV30 to TRBJ2-7; 13 bases align to TRBD2. The CDR3 is 15 amino acids. Germline-derived CDR1 and CDR2 are GTSNPN and SVGIG (reference sequence). V shed 2 bases, J shed 5 bases, and the junction held 6 bases outside the gene matches. The CDR3 DNA sequence: TGTGCCTGGAGTCCCGGACTAGCGGGAGCGAACGAGCAGTACTTC. As protein: CAWSPGLAGANEQYF.

This chain links TRBV28 with TRBJ2-3; possibly TRBD2 for D (6 bases). The CDR3 runs 14 residues. Germline CDR1 is MDHEN and CDR2 is SYDVKM. Between the trimmed V and J ends, which lost 3 bases and 5 bases, there was a span of 12 bases. The CDR3 DNA reads TGTGCCAGCAGTTTGAGGCCCGGGGGAGATACGCAGTATTTT. Protein sequence: CASSLRPGGDTQYF.

The rearrangement uses TRBV5-1 and TRBJ2-5, with 8 positions matching TRBD1. Germline V gene lookup returns CDR1 SGHRS and CDR2 YFSETQ. The V gene end was trimmed by 0 bases and the J gene end by 1 base; junction bases not matched to a gene: 8. The CDR3 sequence is 17 residues long. CDR3 nucleotide sequence: TGCGCCAGCAGCTTGGAGGACAGGGCCACCCTCCAAGAGACCCAGTACTTC. It is translated as CASSLEDRATLQETQYF.

The chain is built from TRBV28 and TRBJ2-6, with D maybe TRBD1 (6 bases). The CDR3 is 19 amino acids. Germline CDR1 is MDHEN and CDR2 is SYDVKM. V lost 1 base and J 0 bases, leaving 16 bases between the germline ends. The CDR3 DNA sequence: TGTGCCAGCAGTTTATTTTATAGGGACACCGGCTCTGGGGCCAACGTCCTGACTTTC. Residues: CASSLFYRDTGSGANVLTF.

V and J are TRBV28 and TRBJ1-4; D uncertain. This CDR3 region has 17 residues. From germline, CDR1 is MDHEN and CDR2 SYDVKM. Trimming left V 6 bases short and J 0 bases short, with 17 bases between. CDR3 DNA sequence: TGTGCCAGCAGCCAAGGCGGTGGAGCAGCAACTAATGAAAAACTGTTTTTT. Residues: CASSQGGGAATNEKLFF.

The chain links TRBV2 to TRBJ2-7, with 9 bases matching TRBD2. The CDR3 totals 14 residues. The V gene's germline CDR1 is SNHLY and CDR2 FYNNEI. V lost 7 bases, J lost 7 bases, and 11 bases stayed unmatched. Written as DNA, the CDR3 is TGTGCCAGCACAATCGAAGCGGGAGGAGGAGAGCAGTACTTC. It specifies CASTIEAGGGEQYF.

This clone was found once. The rearrangement joins TRBV30 to TRBJ2-7; possible D gene TRBD2, 6 bases. Germline lookup yields CDR1 GTSNPN and CDR2 SVGIG (reference sequence). Trimming stripped 2 bases from V and 4 bases from J, with 9 bases between. The CDR3 is made up of 12 amino acids. The CDR3 spells CAWSWRAYEQYF. In nucleotides, the CDR3 is TGTGCCTGGAGTTGGAGGGCTTACGAGCAGTACTTC.

In regard to this clone: Distinct nucleotide sequences in the sample also encode this CDR3. This chain links TRBV4-1 with TRBJ1-1; no clear D gene. The CDR3 extends over 13 amino acids. CDR1 and CDR2 from the germline V gene are MGHRA and YSYEKL. Between the trimmed V and J ends, which lost 1 base and 0 bases, there was a span of 3 bases. The CDR3 is CASSQGVNTEAFF. In nucleotides, the CDR3 is TGCGCCAGCAGCCAAGGCGTGAACACTGAAGCTTTCTTT.

This chain uses TRBV28 with TRBJ2-1; tentative D call: TRBD2 (7 bases). Germline V gene data show CDR1 as MDHEN and CDR2 as SYDVKM. This CDR3 contains 19 residues. Trimming shortened V by 1 base and J by 0 bases, and 19 bases separated the two germline ends. Here the CDR3 DNA reads TGTGCCAGCAGTTTATCTGGGATAAAGGGGGGGAGCTCCTACAATGAGCAGTTCTTC. Its translation is CASSLSGIKGGSSYNEQFF.

V is TRBV6-5 and J is TRBJ2-7, with 11 nucleotides matching TRBD2. This CDR3 has 15 amino acids. J gave up 5 bases and V 5 bases, and 8 bases lay outside the gene matches. Per germline, CDR1 MNHEY and CDR2 SVGAGI. The CDR3 region is CASSRGSGRAHEQYF. The DNA for the CDR3 is TGTGCCAGCAGTCGGGGTAGCGGGAGGGCCCACGAGCAGTACTTC.

The chain recombines TRBV5-1 with TRBJ2-3; TRBD2 matches at 14 bases. This CDR3 has 15 residues. The V gene's germline CDR1 is SGHRS and CDR2 YFSETQ. The junction had 3 bases not matched to a gene; V was cut back by 4 bases and J by 5 bases. The CDR3 nucleotides are TGCGCCAGCAGCACGACTAGCGGGAGGGTAGATACGCAGTATTTT. It codes for CASSTTSGRVDTQYF.

This clone was detected once. The gene calls are TRBV7-3 and TRBJ1-2; TRBD1 matches at 7 bases. Germline-derived CDR1 and CDR2 are SGHTA and FQGTGA. J gave up 3 bases and V 5 bases, and 6 bases lay outside the gene matches. This CDR3 comprises 14 residues. CDR3: CASSGSGGYYGYTF. Here the CDR3 DNA reads TGTGCCAGCAGCGGCTCAGGGGGTTACTATGGCTACACCTTC.

This clone is a singleton in its sample. The chain uses TRBV10-3 and TRBJ1-5, with D possibly being TRBD1 (6 bases). CDR1 and CDR2 from the germline V gene are ENHRY and SYGVKD. This CDR3 has 14 amino acids. V lost 3 bases to trimming and J lost 4 bases, with 10 bases between them. The CDR3 nucleotides read TGTGCCATCAGTGAAGGGGGACCTAATCAGCCCCAGCATTTT. This encodes CAISEGGPNQPQHF.

The chain carries TRBV27 and TRBJ2-7; 9 bases are a match to TRBD1. V lost 7 bases to trimming and J lost 3 bases; unmatched junction nucleotides: 7. The CDR3 runs 14 residues. Germline-derived CDR1 and CDR2 are MNHEY and SMNVEV (reference sequence). The CDR3 sequence is CASTETGGYYEQYF. The CDR3 DNA sequence: TGTGCCAGCACCGAAACAGGGGGCTACTACGAGCAGTACTTC.